One and the same sample provided the 22 T cell receptor beta chains below, sequenced in a study of blood T cell repertoires in COVID-19. The protocol was immunoSEQ multiplex PCR, while the TCRdb copy is restricted to in-frame clones and leaves out a portion. Found here are about 210,000 clones, 75% to 85% of them singletons; the top ten hold roughly 5.5%. Material: peripheral blood. These receptors all come from a woman aged 70-85 years with COVID-19, enrolled during active disease.

This chain uses TRBV4-1 with TRBJ2-7, with 7 bases matching TRBD1. CDR1 and CDR2 (germline): MGHRA, YSYEKL. The CDR3 loop spans 17 amino acids. After removal of 5 bases from V and 0 bases from J, the junction contained 13 bases not matched to a gene. The CDR3 nucleotides read TGCGCCAGCAGCGCGAGTGTTGGGACAGCTAACTCCTACGAGCAGTACTTC. Encoded protein: CASSASVGTANSYEQYF.

V usage is TRBV7-2 and J usage is TRBJ1-1; D is possibly TRBD1 (5 bases). CDR1 and CDR2 from the germline V gene are SGHTA and FQGNSA. Deletions cut 5 bases from V and 4 bases from J, with 14 bases between. This CDR3 contains 14 residues. CDR3 loop: CASSPTTGGTEAFF. CDR3 bases: TGTGCCAGCAGCCCCACTACGGGGGGCACTGAAGCTTTCTTT.

This chain joins TRBV4-3 and TRBJ1-1, with D hard to call. The CDR3 is 16 amino acids. In germline, CDR1 is LGHNA, CDR2 YSLEER. Trimming removed 0 bases from V and 2 bases from J, with 13 bases in between. CDR3 region: CASSQEATAANTEAFF. The CDR3 DNA sequence: TGCGCCAGCAGCCAAGAAGCGACGGCAGCAAACACTGAAGCTTTCTTT.

The J gene is TRBJ1-1, the V gene TRBV6-5, with a weak D call TRBD1 (6 bases). This CDR3 is 16 amino acids long. Germline V gene data show CDR1 as MNHEY and CDR2 as SVGAGI. V lost 4 bases and J lost 1, with 16 bases in between. The CDR3 DNA sequence: TGTGCCAGCAGTTCCTGGAGGGGGGGAGGGAACACTGAAGCTTTCTTT. Protein product: CASSSWRGGGNTEAFF.

The chain has TRBV7-2 and TRBJ2-7; D is possibly TRBD1 (5 bases). Trimming pared 7 bases from V and 4 bases from J, leaving 11 bases between. CDR1 SGHTA and CDR2 FQGNSA come from the germline V gene. The CDR3 loop spans 12 amino acids. CDR3 coding DNA: TGTGCCAGCAAGGGGTGGCAGTACGAGCAGTACTTC. As protein: CASKGWQYEQYF.

The rearrangement joins TRBV28 to TRBJ1-1; 8 bases fit TRBD1. The CDR3 extends over 16 amino acids. Germline assignment: CDR1 MDHEN and CDR2 SYDVKM. V dropped 2 bases and J dropped 1; count of bases not matched to a gene: 6. The CDR3 spells CASSLPGQATNTEAFF. The CDR3 DNA follows: TGTGCCAGCAGTTTACCGGGACAGGCTACGAACACTGAAGCTTTCTTT.

The chain combines TRBV2 with TRBJ1-1; a weak D match, TRBD1 (6 bases). Germline loops: CDR1 SNHLY, CDR2 FYNNEI. The CDR3 extends over 15 amino acids. V shed 8 bases and J shed 0 bases, with 16 bases lying between them. The CDR3 here is CASLITGLLNTEAFF. The CDR3 nucleotides are TGTGCCAGCCTCATAACAGGGCTATTGAACACTGAAGCTTTCTTT.

The chain uses TRBV5-6 and TRBJ1-2; unclear D gene. V gave up 5 bases and J gave up 9 bases, with 23 bases separating them. Germline assignment: CDR1 SGHDT and CDR2 YYEEEE. The CDR3 is 15 amino acids. CDR3 nucleotide sequence: TGTGCCAGCAGGAGAGGGCCCGCTACAATAAGTCGCTACACCTTC. Translation: CASRRGPATISRYTF.

For the CDR3, the DNA is TGTGCCAGCAGTTCCCTAACAGGGGGGTTAGCCAAAAACATTCAGTACTTC. This encodes CASSSLTGGLAKNIQYF. The V gene is TRBV28, the J gene TRBJ2-4; 8 bases are a match to TRBD1. V was pared by 4 bases and J by 0 bases, with 8 bases of the junction left unmatched. Looked up from germline, CDR1 is MDHEN and CDR2 is SYDVKM. This CDR3 region has 17 residues.

The V gene is TRBV30, the J gene TRBJ1-6; D is ambiguous. The V gene's germline CDR1 is GTSNPN and CDR2 SVGIG (reference sequence). This CDR3 contains 13 residues. The germline V and J ends were trimmed by 4 bases and 11 bases, with 15 bases remaining between them. CDR3 DNA: TGTGCCTGGAATTACCGGACCGGGGCACCCCTCCACTTT. This translates into CAWNYRTGAPLHF.

The J gene is TRBJ1-2, the V gene TRBV28, with 8 nucleotides matching TRBD1. Trimming at V came to 6 bases and at J to 6 bases, leaving 6 bases not matched to a gene. The CDR3 totals 13 residues. CDR1 is MDHEN and CDR2 is SYDVKM in the germline V gene. CDR3 nucleotides: TGTGCCAGCAGGACAGGGGTTCTTGATGGCTACACCTTC. This codes for CASRTGVLDGYTF.

V is TRBV28 and J is TRBJ1-5; D is unresolved. There are 15 residues in the CDR3. Germline lookup yields CDR1 MDHEN and CDR2 SYDVKM. The ends were cut back, 9 bases at V and 1 base at J, with 16 bases in the middle. This CDR3 is CASRRAGNSNQPQHF. CDR3 sequence (DNA): TGTGCCAGTCGAAGAGCGGGGAACAGCAATCAGCCCCAGCATTTT.

The rearrangement links TRBV6-4 to TRBJ2-3, with D possibly matching TRBD2 (5 bases). V lost 4 bases to trimming and J lost 0 bases, with 8 bases between them. The CDR3 length is 14 residues. Looked up from germline, CDR1 is MRHNA and CDR2 is SNTAGT. CDR3 sequence (DNA): TGTGCCAGCAGTGTTACGGGAAGCACAGATACGCAGTATTTT. As protein: CASSVTGSTDTQYF.

This clone was seen a few times. In nucleotides, the CDR3 is TGTGCCAGCAGCTTCGGGACTAGCCTCCAGACCCAGTACTTC. Its protein is CASSFGTSLQTQYF. V is TRBV7-2 and J is TRBJ2-5, with 9 bases matching TRBD2. This CDR3 region has 14 residues. Germline CDR1 reads SGHTA; CDR2 reads FQGNSA. Germline trimming cut 3 bases from V and 6 bases from J; bases unmatched to any gene: 5.

The V call is TRBV18, the J call TRBJ2-1; 11 bases are a match to TRBD2. J was trimmed by 4 bases and V by 3 bases; bases with no gene match: 5. Germline loops: CDR1 KGHSH, CDR2 LQKENI. This CDR3 has 16 amino acids. This CDR3 is CASSPGTSGGYNEQFF. DNA for the CDR3: TGTGCCAGCTCACCGGGGACTAGCGGCGGTTACAATGAGCAGTTCTTC. The whole variable domain, filled in from reference TRBV18 and TRBJ2-1, reads NAGVMQNPRHLVRRRGQEARLRCSPMKGHSHVYWYRQLPEEGLKFMVYLQKENIIDESGMPKERFSAEFPKEGPSILRIQQVVRGDSAAYFCASSPGTSGGYNEQFFGPGTRLTVL.

The rearrangement uses TRBV6-5 and TRBJ1-1; D is perhaps TRBD1 (5 bases). The CDR3 totals 15 residues. Per germline, CDR1 MNHEY and CDR2 SVGAGI. V gave up 5 bases and J gave up 0 bases, with 13 bases separating them. This chain's CDR3 is CASSPWGELNTEAFF. The CDR3 DNA reads as TGTGCCAGCAGTCCTTGGGGGGAACTGAACACTGAAGCTTTCTTT.

The genes are TRBV7-2 and TRBJ2-5, with 8 bases that match TRBD2. The trim removed 2 bases at V and 4 bases at J, leaving 6 bases unmatched. Per germline, CDR1 SGHTA and CDR2 FQGNSA. CDR3 length: 15 amino acids. CDR3 bases: TGTGCCAGCAGCTTAAGAGCGGGAGAGGGAGAGACCCAGTACTTC. Protein: CASSLRAGEGETQYF. The full variable domain, its missing parts supplied by reference TRBV7-2 and TRBJ2-5, is GAGVSQSPSNKVTEKGKDVELRCDPISGHTALYWYRQSLGQGLEFLIYFQGNSAPDKSGLPSDRFSAERTGGSVSTLTIQRTQQEDSAVYLCASSLRAGEGETQYFGPGTRLLVL.

The genes are TRBV6-1 and TRBJ2-7; the D gene is possibly TRBD1 (6 bases). CDR1 is MNHNS, CDR2 SASEGT, per germline. The CDR3 sequence is 17 residues long. The V end was cut by 0 bases, the J end by 7 bases, with 22 bases between. The CDR3 nucleotides are TGTGCCAGCAGTGAAGCTAGGGGGACGGATAATACGTGGGAGCAGTACTTC. The encoded protein is CASSEARGTDNTWEQYF.

The chain recombines TRBV28 with TRBJ1-2; D is possibly TRBD1 (5 bases). With 1 base removed from V and 4 bases from J, the gap between germline ends came to 19 bases. This CDR3 contains 17 residues. Germline CDR1 is MDHEN and CDR2 is SYDVKM. CDR3 region: CASSLSGGNSGIYGYTF. The CDR3 DNA reads as TGTGCCAGCAGTTTATCGGGGGGGAACAGTGGTATCTATGGCTACACCTTC.

This chain uses TRBV7-6 with TRBJ2-5, with TRBD2 matching 11 bases. The CDR3 runs to 15 residues. Germline V CDR1 and CDR2: SGHVS, FNYEAQ. J lost 9 bases, V lost 4 bases, and 10 bases had no gene match. The CDR3 bases are TGTGCCAGCAGCTCGACTAGCGGGGCCCGAGGGTCCCAGTACTTC. Its protein is CASSSTSGARGSQYF.

CDR3 nucleotide sequence: TGTGCCAGCAGCTTTACGTTTGGCGGGAGCTCCTACGAGCAGTACTTC. Its translation is CASSFTFGGSSYEQYF. The rearrangement uses TRBV11-2 and TRBJ2-7; 7 positions match TRBD2. The CDR3 has 16 amino acids. J was trimmed by 0 bases and V by 3 bases; bases with no gene match: 8. From germline, CDR1 is SGHAT and CDR2 FQNNGV. Using reference TRBV11-2 and TRBJ2-7 for the parts outside the CDR3, the full variable domain is EAGVAQSPRYKIIEKRQSVAFWCNPISGHATLYWYQQILGQGPKLLIQFQNNGVVDDSQLPKDRFSAERLKGVDSTLKIQPAKLEDSAVYLCASSFTFGGSSYEQYFGPGTRLTVT.

The chain recombines TRBV7-8 with TRBJ2-3; D remains unclear. The CDR3 has 14 amino acids. V lost 5 bases and J lost 1, with 10 bases in between. The germline gives CDR1 SGHVS, CDR2 FQNEAQ. The CDR3 is CASSLSVGTDTQYF. In nucleotides, the CDR3 is TGTGCCAGCAGCCTATCGGTTGGCACAGATACGCAGTATTTT.